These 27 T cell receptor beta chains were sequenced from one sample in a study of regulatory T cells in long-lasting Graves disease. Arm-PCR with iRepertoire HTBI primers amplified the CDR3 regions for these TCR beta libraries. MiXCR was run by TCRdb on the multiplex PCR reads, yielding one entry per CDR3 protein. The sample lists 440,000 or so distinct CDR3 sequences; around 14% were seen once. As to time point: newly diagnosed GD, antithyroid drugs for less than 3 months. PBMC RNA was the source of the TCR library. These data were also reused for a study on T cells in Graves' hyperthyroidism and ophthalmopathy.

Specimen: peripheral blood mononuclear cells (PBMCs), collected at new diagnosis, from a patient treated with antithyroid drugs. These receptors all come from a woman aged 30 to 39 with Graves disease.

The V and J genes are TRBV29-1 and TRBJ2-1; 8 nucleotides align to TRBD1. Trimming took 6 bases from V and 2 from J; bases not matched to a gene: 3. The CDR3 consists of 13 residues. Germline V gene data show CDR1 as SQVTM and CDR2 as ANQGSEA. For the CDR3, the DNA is TGCAGCGTAGGGACAGGCCCCTACAATGAGCAGTTCTTC. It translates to CSVGTGPYNEQFF.

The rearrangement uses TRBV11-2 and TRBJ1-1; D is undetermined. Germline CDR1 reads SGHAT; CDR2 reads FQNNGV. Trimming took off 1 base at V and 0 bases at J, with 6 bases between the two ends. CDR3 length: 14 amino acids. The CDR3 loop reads CASSLVLLNTEAFF. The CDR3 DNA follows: TGTGCCAGCAGCTTAGTTCTCCTGAACACTGAAGCTTTCTTT.

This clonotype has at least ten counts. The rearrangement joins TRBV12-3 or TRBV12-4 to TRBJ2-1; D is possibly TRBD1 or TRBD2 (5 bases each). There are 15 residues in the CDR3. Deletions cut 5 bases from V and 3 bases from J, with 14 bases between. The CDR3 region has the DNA TGTGCCAGCAGTGCCGGGACCATCCTCTACAATGAGCAGTTCTTC. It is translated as CASSAGTILYNEQFF.

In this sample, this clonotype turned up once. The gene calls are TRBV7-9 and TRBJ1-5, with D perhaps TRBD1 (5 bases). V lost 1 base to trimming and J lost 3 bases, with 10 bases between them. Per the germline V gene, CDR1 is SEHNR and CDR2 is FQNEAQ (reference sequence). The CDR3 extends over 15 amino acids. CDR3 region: CASSLGGRINQPQHF. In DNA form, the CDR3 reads TGTGCCAGCAGCTTAGGGGGCAGGATCAATCAGCCCCAGCATTTT.

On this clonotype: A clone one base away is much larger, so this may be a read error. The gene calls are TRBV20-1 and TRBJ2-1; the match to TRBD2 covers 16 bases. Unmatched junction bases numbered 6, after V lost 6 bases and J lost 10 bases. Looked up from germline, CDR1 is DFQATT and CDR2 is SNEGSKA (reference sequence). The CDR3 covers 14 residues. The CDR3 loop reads CSAKGLAGGYEQFF. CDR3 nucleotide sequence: TGCAGTGCAAAGGGACTAGCGGGAGGGTACGAGCAGTTCTTC.

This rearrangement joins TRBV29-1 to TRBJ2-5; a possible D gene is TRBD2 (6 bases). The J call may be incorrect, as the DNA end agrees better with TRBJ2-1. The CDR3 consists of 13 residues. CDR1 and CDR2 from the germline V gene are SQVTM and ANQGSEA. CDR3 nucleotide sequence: TGCAGCGTTGACGGGGGAGAGGGTAATGAGCAGTTCTTC. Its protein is CSVDGGEGNEQFF.

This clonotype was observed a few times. This chain's CDR3 is CASSQDPPWGGTDTQYF. As DNA, the CDR3 is TGTGCCAGCAGCCAAGATCCCCCATGGGGGGGCACAGATACGCAGTATTTT. The chain joins TRBV4-2 to TRBJ2-3, with D possibly TRBD2 on 6 matching bases. Trimming cost V 0 bases and J 1 base, with 14 bases left between them. Germline V gives CDR1 LGHNA, CDR2 YNFKEQ. The CDR3 consists of 17 residues.

CDR3 region: CASTPFVGYTDTQYF. Here the CDR3 DNA reads TGTGCCAGCACCCCCTTCGTAGGGTACACAGATACGCAGTATTTT. The chain is built from TRBV27 and TRBJ2-3; D is uncertain. V dropped 7 bases and J dropped 2 bases, with 16 bases sitting between them. This CDR3 has 15 residues. The germline CDR1 and CDR2 sequences are MNHEY and SMNVEV (reference sequence).

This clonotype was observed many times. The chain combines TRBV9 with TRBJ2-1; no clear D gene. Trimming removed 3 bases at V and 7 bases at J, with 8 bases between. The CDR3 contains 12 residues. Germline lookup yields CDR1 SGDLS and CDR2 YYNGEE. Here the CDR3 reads CASSGIVNEQFF. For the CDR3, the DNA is TGTGCCAGCAGCGGAATAGTGAATGAGCAGTTCTTC.

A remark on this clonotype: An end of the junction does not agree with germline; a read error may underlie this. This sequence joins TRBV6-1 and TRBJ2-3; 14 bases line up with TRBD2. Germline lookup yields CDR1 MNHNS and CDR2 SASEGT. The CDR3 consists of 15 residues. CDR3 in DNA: TGCGCCAGCAGTCCGGGACTAGCGGGAGTCGATACGCAGTATTTT. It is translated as CASSPGLAGVDTQYF.

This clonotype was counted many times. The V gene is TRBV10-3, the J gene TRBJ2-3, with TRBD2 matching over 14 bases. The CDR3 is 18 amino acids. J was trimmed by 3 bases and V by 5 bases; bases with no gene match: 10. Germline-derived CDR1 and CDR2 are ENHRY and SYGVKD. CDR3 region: CAISPTSGRAYLTDTQYF. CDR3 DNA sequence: TGTGCCATCAGTCCGACTAGCGGGAGGGCCTATTTGACAGATACGCAGTATTTT.

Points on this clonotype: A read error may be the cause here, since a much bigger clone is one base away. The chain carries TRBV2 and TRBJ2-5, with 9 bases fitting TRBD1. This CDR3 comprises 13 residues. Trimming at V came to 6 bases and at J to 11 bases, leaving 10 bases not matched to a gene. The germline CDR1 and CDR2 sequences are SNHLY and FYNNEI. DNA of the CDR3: TGTGCCAGCAGGGGGGGGACAGGGCATGAGCAGTACTTC. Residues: CASRGGTGHEQYF.

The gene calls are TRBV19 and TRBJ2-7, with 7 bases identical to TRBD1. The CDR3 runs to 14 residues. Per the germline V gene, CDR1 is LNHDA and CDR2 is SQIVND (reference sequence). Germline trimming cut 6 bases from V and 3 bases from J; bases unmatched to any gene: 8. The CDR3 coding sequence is TGTGCCAGTAGAGACTCCCGGGACAGCTACGAGCAGTACTTC. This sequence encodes CASRDSRDSYEQYF. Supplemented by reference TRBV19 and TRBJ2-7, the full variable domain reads DGGITQSPKYLFRKEGQNVTLSCEQNLNHDAMYWYRQDPGQGLRLIYYSQIVNDFQKGDIAEGYSVSREKKESFPLTVTSAQKNPTAFYLCASRDSRDSYEQYFGPGTRLTVT.

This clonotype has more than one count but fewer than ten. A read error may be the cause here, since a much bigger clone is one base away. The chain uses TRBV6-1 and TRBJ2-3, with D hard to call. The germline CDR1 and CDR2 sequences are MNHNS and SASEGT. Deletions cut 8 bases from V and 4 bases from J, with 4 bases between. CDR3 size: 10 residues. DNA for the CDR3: TGTGCCAGCCAGGCAGATACGCAGTATTTT. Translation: CASQADTQYF.

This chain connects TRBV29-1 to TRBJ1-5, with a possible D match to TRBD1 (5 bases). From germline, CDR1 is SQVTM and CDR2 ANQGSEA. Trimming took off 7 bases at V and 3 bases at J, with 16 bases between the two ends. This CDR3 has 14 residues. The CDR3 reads CSARSSGPNQPQHF. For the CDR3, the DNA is TGCAGCGCGCGGAGCTCAGGGCCCAATCAGCCCCAGCATTTT.

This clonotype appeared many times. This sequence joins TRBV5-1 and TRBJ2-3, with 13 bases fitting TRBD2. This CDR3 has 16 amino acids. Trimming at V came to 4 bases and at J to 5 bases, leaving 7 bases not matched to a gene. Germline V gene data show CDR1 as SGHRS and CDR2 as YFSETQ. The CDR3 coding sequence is TGCGCCAGCAGCGCCGGACTAGCGGGGGTGGGAGATACGCAGTATTTT. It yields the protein CASSAGLAGVGDTQYF.

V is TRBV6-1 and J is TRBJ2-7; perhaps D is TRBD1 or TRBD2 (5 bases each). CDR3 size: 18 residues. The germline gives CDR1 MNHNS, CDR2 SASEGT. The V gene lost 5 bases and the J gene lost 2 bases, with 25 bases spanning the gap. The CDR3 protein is CASSLNPGRSRPPYEQYF. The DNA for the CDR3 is TGTGCCAGCAGTCTCAATCCGGGACGGAGCCGTCCCCCCTACGAGCAGTACTTC.

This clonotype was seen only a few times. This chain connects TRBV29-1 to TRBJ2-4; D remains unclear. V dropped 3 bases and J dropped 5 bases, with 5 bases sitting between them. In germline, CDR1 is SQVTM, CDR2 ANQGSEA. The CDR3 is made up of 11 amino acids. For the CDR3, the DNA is TGCAGCGTTGAGACTGAAAACATTCAGTACTTC. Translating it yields CSVETENIQYF.

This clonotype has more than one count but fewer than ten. Here the CDR3 DNA reads TGTGCCAGCAGCGAGGGACAGGGGACCTACAATGAGCAGTTCTTC. It specifies CASSEGQGTYNEQFF. This chain connects TRBV7-7 to TRBJ2-1; 10 nucleotides match TRBD1. The CDR3 has 15 amino acids. The germline V gene encodes CDR1 SSHAT and CDR2 FNYEAQ (reference sequence). V was clipped by 5 bases and J by 2 bases; unmatched bases: 3.

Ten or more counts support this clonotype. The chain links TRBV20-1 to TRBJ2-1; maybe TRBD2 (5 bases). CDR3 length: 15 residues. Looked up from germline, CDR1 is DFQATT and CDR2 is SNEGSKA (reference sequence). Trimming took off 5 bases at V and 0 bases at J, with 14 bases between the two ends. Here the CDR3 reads CSAAPLGSSYNEQFF. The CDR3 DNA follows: TGCAGTGCTGCCCCGCTAGGGAGCTCCTACAATGAGCAGTTCTTC.

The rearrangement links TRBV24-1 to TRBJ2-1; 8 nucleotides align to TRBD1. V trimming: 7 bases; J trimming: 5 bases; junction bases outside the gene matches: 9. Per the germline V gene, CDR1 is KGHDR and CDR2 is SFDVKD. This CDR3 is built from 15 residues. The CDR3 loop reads CATRGGQGNHNEQFF. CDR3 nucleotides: TGTGCCACCAGGGGAGGACAGGGAAACCACAATGAGCAGTTCTTC.

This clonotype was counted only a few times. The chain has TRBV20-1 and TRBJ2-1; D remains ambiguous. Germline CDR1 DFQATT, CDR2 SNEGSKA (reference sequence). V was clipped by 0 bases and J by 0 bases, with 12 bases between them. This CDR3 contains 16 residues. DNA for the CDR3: TGCAGTGCTAGAGATCCGCGTGAGAGCTCCTACAATGAGCAGTTCTTC. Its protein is CSARDPRESSYNEQFF.

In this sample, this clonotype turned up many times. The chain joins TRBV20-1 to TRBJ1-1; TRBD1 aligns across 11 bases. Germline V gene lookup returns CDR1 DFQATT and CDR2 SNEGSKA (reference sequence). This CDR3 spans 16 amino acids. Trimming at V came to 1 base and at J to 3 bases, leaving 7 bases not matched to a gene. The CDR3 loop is CSARGTGGAFYTEAFF. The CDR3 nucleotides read TGCAGTGCTAGAGGGACAGGGGGCGCTTTTTACACTGAAGCTTTCTTT.

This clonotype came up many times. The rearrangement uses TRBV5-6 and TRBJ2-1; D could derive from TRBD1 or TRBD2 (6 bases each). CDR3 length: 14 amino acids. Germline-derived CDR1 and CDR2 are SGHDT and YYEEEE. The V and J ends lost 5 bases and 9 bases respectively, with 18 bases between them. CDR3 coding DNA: TGTGCCAGCAGGACAACACCGGGGGCGGCTGAGCAGTTCTTC. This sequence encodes CASRTTPGAAEQFF.

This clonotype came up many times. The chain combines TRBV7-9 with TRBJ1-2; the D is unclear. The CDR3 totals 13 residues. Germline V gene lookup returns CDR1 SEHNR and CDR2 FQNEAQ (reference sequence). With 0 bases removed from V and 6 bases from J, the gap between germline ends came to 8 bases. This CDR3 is CASSLAHSNGYTF. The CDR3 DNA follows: TGTGCCAGCAGCTTAGCGCACAGTAATGGCTACACCTTC.

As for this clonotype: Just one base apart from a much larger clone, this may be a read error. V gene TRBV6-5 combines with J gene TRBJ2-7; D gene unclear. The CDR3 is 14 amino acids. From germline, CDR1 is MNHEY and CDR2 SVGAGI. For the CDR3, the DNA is TGTGCCAGCAATTACTCTAGGCCCCTTTCCGAGCAGTACTTC. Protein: CASNYSRPLSEQYF.

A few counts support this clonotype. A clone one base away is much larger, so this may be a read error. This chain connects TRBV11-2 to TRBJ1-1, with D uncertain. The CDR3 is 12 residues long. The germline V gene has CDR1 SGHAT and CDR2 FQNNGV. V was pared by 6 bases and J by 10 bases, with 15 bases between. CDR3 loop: CASSPNAPGAFF. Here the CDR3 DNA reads TGTGCCAGCAGTCCGAACGCTCCTGGAGCTTTCTTT.